Included here is one T cell receptor (beta chain) sequence, with context. Participants, about 18 to 95 years old, spanned about 26 US areas. This sample is part of a study of blood T cell repertoires in COVID-19. The overall study: Donors in the United States, Italy and Spain gave samples during acute or convalescent COVID-19.

How the authors handled the data: Nucleated cell number was recorded as an estimate derived from reference gene primer amplification. Method: immunoSEQ multiplex PCR; TCRdb's copy keeps in-frame clones and lacks some. The V and J calls and the clone size are those of that table, but D and trimming were determined from the DNA. This sample has roughly 250,000 clones; more than 70% occur once, and the top ten carry around 1.2%. V trimming: 0 bases; J trimming: 6 bases; junction bases outside the gene matches: 5. There are 15 residues in the CDR3. Germline CDR1 and CDR2: SGHRS and YFSETQ. The chain couples TRBV5-1 to TRBJ1-5; 8 bases are shared with TRBD1. The material sequenced was PBMCs or T cells enriched from blood (not recorded which). This clonotype was obtained from a woman aged 40-49 years with acute COVID-19. The CDR3 protein is CASSLAGGEGQPQHF. CDR3 nucleotide sequence: TGCGCCAGCAGCTTGGCAGGGGGCGAGGGTCAGCCCCAGCATTTT.